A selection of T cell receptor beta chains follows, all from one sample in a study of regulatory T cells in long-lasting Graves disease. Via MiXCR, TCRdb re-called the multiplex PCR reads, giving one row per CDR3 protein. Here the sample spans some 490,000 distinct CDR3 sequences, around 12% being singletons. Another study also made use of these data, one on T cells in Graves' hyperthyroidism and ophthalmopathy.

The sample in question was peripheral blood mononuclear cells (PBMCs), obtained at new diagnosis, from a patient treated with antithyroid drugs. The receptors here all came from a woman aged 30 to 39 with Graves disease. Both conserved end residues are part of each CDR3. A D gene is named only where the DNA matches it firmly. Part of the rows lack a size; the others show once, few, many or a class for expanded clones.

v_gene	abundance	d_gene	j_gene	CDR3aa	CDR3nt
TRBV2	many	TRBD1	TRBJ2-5	CASRRTRTGLETQYF	TGTGCCAGCAGGCGGACCCGGACAGGGCTGGAGACCCAGTACTTC
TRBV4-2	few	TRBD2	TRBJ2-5	CASSQDRTGGRRETQYF	TGTGCCAGCAGCCAAGATCGGACTGGCGGGAGAAGGGAGACCCAGTACTTC
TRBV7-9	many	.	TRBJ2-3	CASTPGPEITDTQYF	TGTGCCAGCACCCCCGGGCCAGAGATCACAGATACGCAGTATTTT
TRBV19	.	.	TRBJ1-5	CASSIRSQQPQHF	TGTGCCAGTAGTATCCGGAGTCAACAGCCCCAGCATTTT
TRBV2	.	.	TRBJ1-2	CASSEAKSTQGYGYTF	TGTGCCAGCAGTGAAGCGAAGTCCACCCAAGGCTATGGCTACACCTTC
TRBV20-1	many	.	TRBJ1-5	CSARDRTAYQPQHF	TGCAGTGCTAGAGATAGAACAGCGTATCAGCCCCAGCATTTT
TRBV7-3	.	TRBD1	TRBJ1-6	CASSSTGGLSPLHF	TGTGCCAGCAGCTCCACAGGGGGTCTTTCACCCCTCCACTTT
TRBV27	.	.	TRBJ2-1	CASSWMASAYYNEQFF	TGTGCCAGCAGTTGGATGGCGTCAGCGTACTACAATGAGCAGTTCTTC
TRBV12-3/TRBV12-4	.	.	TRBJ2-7	CASGLNSYEQYF	TGTGCATCAGGCCTCAACTCCTACGAGCAGTACTTC
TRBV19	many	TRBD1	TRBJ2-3	CASSTVEARGSDTQYF	TGTGCCAGTAGTACGGTTGAGGCCAGGGGGTCGGATACGCAGTATTTT
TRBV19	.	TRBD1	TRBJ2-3	CASHGTGEADTQCF	TGTGCCAGTCATGGGACAGGAGAGGCAGATACGCAGTGTTTT
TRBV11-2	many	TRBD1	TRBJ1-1	CASSLGTGWRKGSEAFF	TGTGCCAGCAGCTTAGGGACAGGGTGGAGGAAGGGGTCTGAAGCTTTCTTT